A selection of T cell receptor beta chains follows, all from one sample in a study of T-cell memory formation after mild COVID-19. TCRdb passed the 5' RACE reads through MiXCR, listing each CDR3 protein once. The sample holds roughly 510,000 distinct CDR3 sequences, roughly 17% seen once. Sequenced material: PBMCs or a T cell subset sorted from them (not recorded which). The receptors here all came from an adult woman who had mild COVID-19 (a few samples of this study predate the infection). Cell type and time point are not known. CDR3s include the opening cysteine and the closing phenylalanine or tryptophan. D genes are given only for firm matches. The size entry is marked missing in some rows and otherwise reads once, few, many or a size class.

clone_size	d_call	v_call	j_call	cdr3_aa	cdr3_nt
many	-	TRBV5-1	TRBJ2-1	CASSLDGTQYNEQFF	TGCGCCAGCAGTCTTGACGGAACTCAGTACAATGAGCAGTTCTTC
-	TRBD1	TRBV20-1	TRBJ1-4	CSARPDRANEKLFF	TGCAGTGCTCGACCGGACAGGGCTAATGAAAAACTGTTTTTT
-	-	TRBV6-6	TRBJ2-7	CASRQLESVEQYF	TGTGCCAGCAGACAACTTGAGTCCGTCGAGCAGTACTTC
few	-	TRBV21-1	TRBJ1-1	CASSTSGTEAFF	TGTGCCAGCAGCACTTCAGGGACTGAAGCTTTCTTT
medium-sized	-	TRBV5-1	TRBJ2-1	CASSLSPLGGPYNEQFF	TGCGCCAGCAGCTTGTCCCCCCTGGGCGGCCCCTACAATGAGCAGTTCTTC
-	TRBD1	TRBV2	TRBJ2-1	CASSADRDLLLTDNEQFF	TGTGCCAGCAGCGCGGACAGGGACTTACTTCTAACGGACAATGAGCAGTTCTTC
many	-	TRBV29-1	TRBJ2-7	CSVEEGGAGVNEQYF	TGCAGCGTTGAAGAGGGTGGAGCAGGGGTAAACGAGCAGTACTTC
few	TRBD1	TRBV7-9	TRBJ2-5	CASSAGQGQEPQYF	TGTGCCAGCAGCGCCGGACAGGGGCAGGAGCCCCAGTACTTC
many	TRBD1	TRBV12-3/TRBV12-4	TRBJ2-7	CASSETGPVLGYEQYF	TGTGCCAGCAGTGAGACAGGGCCGGTCCTAGGCTACGAGCAGTACTTC
few	-	TRBV7-8	TRBJ1-2	CASSLEYRDLVGYTF	TGTGCCAGCAGCTTGGAATACAGGGACTTGGTGGGCTACACCTTC
-	TRBD1	TRBV10-3	TRBJ1-4	CAISETPGTGAEKLFF	TGTGCCATCAGTGAGACCCCCGGGACAGGGGCTGAAAAACTGTTTTTT
few	-	TRBV7-2	TRBJ1-5	CASSLRELRNQPQHF	TGTGCCAGCAGCTTAAGGGAATTACGCAATCAGCCCCAGCATTTT
-	-	TRBV15	TRBJ1-1	CATSRDRGHSSEAFF	TGTGCCACCAGCAGAGACAGGGGCCATTCTTCTGAAGCTTTCTTT
-	-	TRBV7-3	TRBJ2-3	CASSLLGAGSTDTQYF	TGTGCCAGCAGCTTACTGGGGGCGGGTAGTACAGATACGCAGTATTTT
-	-	TRBV27	TRBJ1-2	CASSLGGGTVYGYTF	TGTGCCAGCAGTTTAGGTGGAGGGACTGTGTATGGCTACACCTTC
-	-	TRBV7-9	TRBJ2-1	CASSSTVTFNEQFF	TGTGCCAGCAGCTCGACAGTTACGTTCAATGAGCAGTTCTTC
-	TRBD1	TRBV7-9	TRBJ2-1	CASSLAPRDSYNEQFF	TGTGCCAGCAGCTTAGCGCCCCGGGACAGTTATAATGAGCAGTTCTTC
few	TRBD2	TRBV9	TRBJ2-2	CASSVASGGPNTGELFF	TGTGCCAGCAGCGTGGCTAGCGGGGGGCCTAACACCGGGGAGCTGTTTTTT
many	-	TRBV5-4	TRBJ2-7	CASSRDGTRYEQYF	TGTGCCAGCAGCCGGGACGGGACCCGCTACGAGCAGTACTTC
once	-	TRBV9	TRBJ2-7	CASSDRELTGQLAQQYF	TGTGCCAGCAGCGACAGAGAATTGACAGGACAACTAGCTCAGCAGTACTTC
-	-	TRBV18	TRBJ2-6	CASSLSPRPSGANVLTF	TGTGCCAGCTCACTTAGTCCCAGGCCCTCTGGGGCCAACGTCCTGACTTTC
-	TRBD2	TRBV3-1	TRBJ2-1	CASSHSGGSYNEQFF	TGTGCCAGCAGCCACAGCGGGGGCTCCTACAATGAGCAGTTCTTC
few	-	TRBV15	TRBJ2-3	CATSQEPRADTQYF	TGTGCCACCAGCCAGGAGCCGAGGGCAGATACGCAGTATTTT
few	-	TRBV9	TRBJ2-1	CASNKEGVSYNEQFF	TGTGCCAGCAATAAAGAGGGTGTCTCCTACAATGAGCAGTTCTTC
-	-	TRBV5-4	TRBJ2-2	CASSLVPAGELFF	TGTGCCAGCAGCTTGGTCCCGGCCGGGGAGCTGTTTTTT
-	-	TRBV7-9	TRBJ2-7	CASSLGRGPESSYEQYF	TGTGCCAGCAGCTTAGGGAGAGGACCAGAAAGCTCCTACGAGCAGTACTTC
-	-	TRBV5-1	TRBJ1-1	CASSRLQGMNTEAFF	TGCGCCAGCAGCCGCCTACAGGGCATGAACACTGAAGCTTTCTTT
-	TRBD2	TRBV25-1	TRBJ2-7	CASRTPGGSSYEQYF	TGTGCCAGCAGGACTCCGGGGGGGTCCTCCTACGAGCAGTACTTC
-	-	TRBV4-3	TRBJ2-7	CASSPQHAGNPHEQYF	TGCGCCAGCAGCCCCCAACACGCAGGGAATCCCCACGAGCAGTACTTC
few	-	TRBV7-9	TRBJ2-2	CASSFLGVPGPGELFF	TGTGCCAGCAGCTTCCTCGGGGTACCTGGTCCCGGGGAGCTGTTTTTT
few	TRBD1	TRBV5-1	TRBJ2-7	CASSQRQGHYEQYF	TGCGCCAGCAGCCAACGACAGGGGCACTACGAGCAGTACTTC
few	TRBD1	TRBV9	TRBJ2-1	CASSASTTGGWYNEQFF	TGTGCCAGCAGCGCGTCGACTACAGGGGGCTGGTACAATGAGCAGTTCTTC
-	-	TRBV29-1	TRBJ2-1	CSVEAVRGGDNEQFF	TGCAGCGTTGAAGCGGTTCGGGGAGGAGACAATGAGCAGTTCTTC
once	TRBD2	TRBV7-9	TRBJ2-1	CASSPSGIGEFF	TGTGCCAGCAGCCCTAGCGGGATAGGGGAGTTCTTC
-	TRBD2	TRBV4-3	TRBJ2-3	CASSHVRTSGKADTQYF	TGCGCCAGCAGCCACGTAAGGACTAGCGGGAAGGCAGATACGCAGTATTTT
-	-	TRBV29-1	TRBJ1-2	CSVELGNPNYGYTF	TGCAGCGTTGAACTCGGGAATCCTAACTATGGCTACACCTTC
-	TRBD2	TRBV30	TRBJ2-5	CAWSERGLAMETQYF	TGTGCCTGGAGTGAGCGGGGACTAGCGATGGAGACCCAGTACTTC
few	TRBD1	TRBV25-1	TRBJ2-7	CASGRTGKSYEQYF	TGTGCCAGCGGAAGGACAGGGAAATCCTACGAGCAGTACTTC
-	-	TRBV7-2	TRBJ2-2	CASSLTFTGELFF	TGTGCCAGCAGCTTAACCTTTACCGGGGAGCTGTTTTTT
few	-	TRBV4-1	TRBJ1-4	CASSQGPEKLFF	TGCGCCAGCAGCCAAGGCCCTGAAAAACTGTTTTTT
-	TRBD2	TRBV24-1	TRBJ2-7	CATSDLPASGGAEQYF	TGTGCCACCAGTGATTTGCCGGCTAGCGGGGGGGCTGAGCAGTACTTC
few	-	TRBV5-6	TRBJ2-3	CASSSWMTDTQYF	TGTGCCAGCAGCTCATGGATGACAGATACGCAGTATTTT
-	-	TRBV5-1	TRBJ2-2	CASSRRVGANTGELFF	TGCGCCAGCAGCCGGCGGGTGGGAGCGAACACCGGGGAGCTGTTTTTT
few	-	TRBV6-2/TRBV6-3	TRBJ2-7	CASSYSEVSYEQYF	TGTGCCAGCAGTTACTCGGAGGTGTCCTACGAGCAGTACTTC
few	TRBD2	TRBV4-3	TRBJ2-7	CASSLGLAGVTYEQYF	TGCGCCAGCAGCCTAGGACTAGCGGGGGTGACCTACGAGCAGTACTTC
-	-	TRBV5-6	TRBJ1-1	CASSFRGPHNGAFF	TGTGCCAGCAGCTTCCGGGGGCCTCATAACGGAGCTTTCTTT
-	-	TRBV7-9	TRBJ1-5	CASSLGLHSNQPQHF	TGTGCCAGCAGCTTAGGGTTGCATAGCAATCAGCCCCAGCATTTT
many	TRBD2	TRBV5-1	TRBJ2-5	CASSAGLAGVETQYF	TGCGCCAGCAGCGCGGGACTAGCGGGAGTAGAGACCCAGTACTTC
-	TRBD1	TRBV5-1	TRBJ1-4	CASSRQGGETNEKLFF	TGCGCCAGCAGCCGTCAGGGGGGGGAAACTAATGAAAAACTGTTTTTT
-	-	TRBV5-4	TRBJ2-1	CATRVLDGNEQFF	TGTGCCACCAGAGTCCTGGACGGAAATGAGCAGTTCTTC
-	-	TRBV29-1	TRBJ1-1	CSVEGYVNTEAFF	TGCAGCGTAGAAGGATATGTGAACACTGAAGCTTTCTTT
few	TRBD2	TRBV9	TRBJ2-7	CASSVDSSGGAYEQYF	TGTGCCAGCAGCGTAGATTCTAGCGGGGGGGCCTACGAGCAGTACTTC
few	TRBD1	TRBV20-1	TRBJ1-2	CSARDRGYAIGYTF	TGCAGTGCTAGGGACAGGGGGTACGCTATTGGCTACACCTTC
once	-	TRBV20-1	TRBJ1-1	CSASSLWGITEAFF	TGCAGTGCTAGTTCTCTCTGGGGTATCACTGAAGCTTTCTTT
-	-	TRBV6-2/TRBV6-3	TRBJ2-1	CASSRRDASSYNEQFF	TGTGCCAGCAGTAGGCGGGACGCGAGCTCCTACAATGAGCAGTTCTTC
few	-	TRBV30	TRBJ2-7	CAWSVRGEQYF	TGTGCCTGGAGTGTACGTGGAGAGCAGTACTTC
-	TRBD1	TRBV5-6	TRBJ2-1	CASSHDRVGEQFF	TGTGCCAGCAGTCATGACAGGGTTGGTGAGCAGTTCTTC
-	TRBD2	TRBV7-9	TRBJ2-1	CASSSRPLAGVHEQFF	TGTGCCAGCAGCTCCCGCCCGCTAGCGGGAGTTCATGAGCAGTTCTTC
few	TRBD1	TRBV9	TRBJ1-1	CASSPTGTGTTEAFF	TGTGCCAGCAGCCCTACCGGGACAGGGACCACTGAAGCTTTCTTT